A single sample is the source of the 6 T cell receptor beta chains below, sequenced in a study of monozygotic twins with inflammatory bowel disease. TCRdb reworked the 5' RACE reads into one entry per CDR3 protein, no DNA. This sample carries 300,000 to 400,000 distinct CDR3 sequences, with approximately 2% going to the ten biggest clones. Source material: blood. These receptors were taken from a human donor with ulcerative colitis or Crohn's disease, or a healthy co-twin of an affected twin (not recorded which).

The chain couples TRBV20-1 to TRBJ2-1; TCRdb picks TRBD1, but there is no DNA to check that call. Germline-derived CDR1 and CDR2 are DFQATT and SNEGSKA (reference sequence). CDR3 size: 13 residues. Here the CDR3 reads CSARSRGGGEQFF.

The gene calls are TRBV24-1 and TRBJ1-2; TCRdb's D gene call, TRBD1, goes unchecked for lack of DNA. Germline V CDR1 and CDR2: KGHDR, SFDVKD. The CDR3 has 13 residues. The CDR3: CARTPGGDYGYTF.

The J gene is TRBJ2-5, the V gene TRBV6-5; the TCRdb call, TRBD2, lacks DNA for checking. Germline V lookup: CDR1 MNHEY, CDR2 SVGAGI. The CDR3 has 17 residues. The CDR3 protein is CASSYSGGTSYRKTQYF.

V and J are TRBV4-1 and TRBJ2-3; TCRdb proposes TRBD1, but this gene call is untestable without DNA. The length of the CDR3 is 15 residues. In germline, CDR1 is MGHRA, CDR2 YSYEKL. This chain's CDR3 is CASSQEWTKQDTQYF.

The chain couples TRBV15 to TRBJ1-1. Germline V lookup: CDR1 LNHNV, CDR2 YYDKDF (reference sequence). The CDR3 extends over 15 amino acids. CDR3 protein: CATSRGGIVPPEAFF.

This chain links TRBV28 with TRBJ2-5; TCRdb proposes TRBD1, but this gene call is untestable without DNA. In germline, CDR1 is MDHEN, CDR2 SYDVKM. CDR3 length: 16 residues. The CDR3 here is CASSSRDRGMAETQYF.